This T cell receptor (beta chain) comes out of a study of T cell responses to AZD1222 COVID-19 vaccine. Study results and caveats: When two AZD1222 doses had been given, Spike-specific TCR breadth and depth rose. Baseline testing showed seropositivity in only a handful of AZD1222 recipients.

Notes on this clone: Its antigen is not known.

The method was immunoSEQ multiplex PCR; TCRdb's version includes in-frame clones alone and lacks a portion of them. The sample includes over 120,000 clones, about 92% seen only once; the top ten take about 1.9%. The TCR was taken from an adult in good health. The sequencing used peripheral blood, collected on day 0 of AZD1222 vaccination.

CDR3: CASTKGRGYNEQFF. For the CDR3, the DNA is TGTGCCAGCACCAAGGGCAGGGGATACAATGAGCAGTTCTTC. The chain joins TRBV27 to TRBJ2-1; D is perhaps TRBD1 (6 bases). CDR1 and CDR2 (germline): MNHEY, SMNVEV (reference sequence). CDR3 length: 14 residues. V was shortened by 7 bases and J by 4 bases, with 14 bases between the two germline ends.